These 14 T cell receptor beta chains were sequenced from one sample in a study of T cell clonotyping in hematopoietic cell transplantation. Repertoires were generated with immunoSEQ multiplex PCR, while TCRdb's copy carries only in-frame clones and drops some. The table has several thousand clones, 75% to 80% seen once. The sequencing here drew on peripheral blood mononuclear cells, taken 180 days after allogeneic stem cell transplant. These receptors all stem from a female patient aged 50 to 65 who had an allogeneic stem cell transplant from a related donor, so the T cells may come from the graft donor. Some clones in this sample may be carry-over from other donors' samples.

This clone was found a few times. The CDR3 spells CASSPSDRPNYGYTF. CDR3 DNA sequence: TGTGCCAGCAGTCCATCGGACAGGCCTAACTATGGCTACACCTTC. The chain links TRBV6-5 to TRBJ1-2; 7 nucleotides line up with TRBD1. The V and J ends lost 5 bases and 0 bases, in that order; junction bases with no gene match: 6. The CDR3 totals 15 residues. The V gene's germline CDR1 is MNHEY and CDR2 SVGAGI.

The rearrangement links TRBV5-1 to TRBJ2-3; D not certain. Germline CDR1 is SGHRS and CDR2 is YFSETQ. The CDR3 consists of 12 residues. V dropped 4 bases and J dropped 6 bases, with 9 bases sitting between them. CDR3 nucleotide sequence: TGCGCCAGCAGCCTTACCAGGGATACGCAGTATTTT. Translating it yields CASSLTRDTQYF.

This clone was seen a handful of times. The gene calls are TRBV5-1 and TRBJ1-2; D gene uncertain. CDR1 and CDR2 (germline): SGHRS, YFSETQ. V was cut by 4 bases and J by 0 bases, with 16 bases left in between. CDR3 length: 16 amino acids. CDR3 DNA sequence: TGCGCCAGCAGCGGTGGGTCTACCCTAGCTAACTATGGCTACACCTTC. Amino acid sequence: CASSGGSTLANYGYTF.

This clone appeared a few times. CDR3 in amino acids: CASSLATDSGLGYTF. For the CDR3, the DNA is TGTGCCAGCAGCTTAGCTACAGATTCCGGTTTAGGCTACACCTTC. The gene calls are TRBV7-2 and TRBJ1-2; D is uncertain. Trimming left V 0 bases short and J 8 bases short, with 16 bases between. The CDR3 runs to 15 residues. Germline V CDR1 and CDR2: SGHTA, FQGNSA.

The chain has TRBV7-2 and TRBJ2-1, with D perhaps TRBD2 (5 bases). V was clipped by 5 bases and J by 9 bases, with 11 bases between them. CDR3 length: 12 amino acids. Per the germline V gene, CDR1 is SGHTA and CDR2 is FQGNSA. DNA for the CDR3: TGTGCCAGCAGCCGAGGGTTTTCTGAGCAGTTCTTC. Residues: CASSRGFSEQFF.

This chain joins TRBV5-1 and TRBJ2-7, with 7 bases identical to TRBD1. CDR3 length: 13 amino acids. V was pared by 0 bases and J by 6 bases, with 3 bases of the junction left unmatched. Germline CDR1 is SGHRS and CDR2 is YFSETQ. CDR3 nucleotides: TGCGCCAGCAGCTTGGAGGGGGCTGTCGAGCAGTACTTC. It translates to CASSLEGAVEQYF.

A few counts support this clone. The chain employs TRBV27 and TRBJ2-1; 9 positions agree with TRBD1. From germline, CDR1 is MNHEY and CDR2 SMNVEV (reference sequence). V shed 6 bases and J 1 base; nucleotides not matched to a gene: 1. This CDR3 spans 14 amino acids. CDR3 DNA sequence: TGTGCCAGCAGCGACAGGGGGTCCTACAATGAGCAGTTCTTC. It encodes CASSDRGSYNEQFF.

This rearrangement joins TRBV7-2 to TRBJ1-2, with 8 bases identical to TRBD1. Germline values: CDR1 SGHTA, CDR2 FQGNSA. This CDR3 contains 13 residues. V gave up 3 bases and J gave up 8 bases; unmatched junction bases: 5. The CDR3 spells CASSFQGAQGYTF. In nucleotides, the CDR3 is TGTGCCAGCAGCTTTCAGGGGGCGCAAGGCTACACCTTC.

CDR3 sequence: CASSQSKATNEKLFF. The CDR3 DNA sequence: TGCGCCAGCAGCCAGTCGAAAGCAACTAATGAAAAACTGTTTTTT. The rearrangement uses TRBV4-3 and TRBJ1-4; D not certain. Germline V gene sequence: CDR1 LGHNA, CDR2 YSLEER. V lost 3 bases to trimming and J lost 0 bases, with 8 bases between them. The CDR3 extends over 15 amino acids.

J is TRBJ1-1 and V is TRBV9; possible D gene TRBD1, 5 bases. Germline values: CDR1 SGDLS, CDR2 YYNGEE. This CDR3 has 14 amino acids. V shed 2 bases and J shed 4 bases, with 12 bases lying between them. The CDR3: CASSVTVGATEAFF. As DNA, the CDR3 is TGTGCCAGCAGCGTTACAGTTGGGGCCACTGAAGCTTTCTTT. The whole variable domain, remainder taken from reference TRBV9 and TRBJ1-1, is DSGVTQTPKHLITATGQRVTLRCSPRSGDLSVYWYQQSLDQGLQFLIQYYNGEERAKGNILERFSAQQFPDLHSELNLSSLELGDSALYFCASSVTVGATEAFFGQGTRLTVV.

This clone was seen only a few times. This sequence joins TRBV7-9 and TRBJ1-6; D unclear. Germline assignment: CDR1 SEHNR and CDR2 FQNEAQ (reference sequence). Trimming left V 5 bases short and J 10 bases short, with 12 bases between. This CDR3 contains 13 residues. The CDR3 bases are TGTGCCAGCAGCCCACCAGCGGCATCACCCCTCCACTTT. As protein: CASSPPAASPLHF.

The chain combines TRBV29-1 with TRBJ2-6, with D possibly called TRBD1 or TRBD2 (5 bases each). Germline CDR1 is SQVTM and CDR2 is ANQGSEA. V lost 3 bases to trimming and J lost 0 bases, with 12 bases between them. The CDR3 consists of 16 residues. The CDR3 DNA sequence: TGCAGCGTTGAGGGGACCACGAGCTCTGGGGCCAACGTCCTGACTTTC. Protein product: CSVEGTTSSGANVLTF.

This clone was seen only a few times. CDR3 coding DNA: TGCGCCAGCAGCCAAGATTGGGCTAGCGGGGGGGAGCAGTACTTC. Amino acids: CASSQDWASGGEQYF. The V call is TRBV4-1, the J call TRBJ2-7, with 11 positions matching TRBD2. V gave up 0 bases and J gave up 7 bases; unmatched junction bases: 5. Germline loops: CDR1 MGHRA, CDR2 YSYEKL. The CDR3 consists of 15 residues.

The chain carries TRBV4-3 and TRBJ1-2; perhaps TRBD1 as D (6 bases). CDR3 length: 13 amino acids. Germline-derived CDR1 and CDR2 are LGHNA and YSLEER. V was pared by 4 bases and J by 8 bases, with 14 bases between. In DNA, the CDR3 is TGCGCCAGCAGCCCGTACCCGGGGGCCGGCTACACCTTC. Its translation is CASSPYPGAGYTF.